The entry that follows covers one TCR beta chain sequence. The antigen is unknown. The CDR3 extends over 14 amino acids. Germline CDR1 is SNHLY and CDR2 is FYNNEI. V lost 2 bases and J lost 6; bases outside the gene matches: 4. The data stem from a study of cytomegalovirus exposure and HLA in healthy donors. About the research overall: A previous analysis identified around 120 million unique TCR beta sequences derived from roughly 180 million T cells. Whole-study findings and limits: Near-uniform donor sequencing depth was presumed by presence/absence analyses.

PCR involved 60 Vbeta and 13 Jbeta primers. Generated by immunoSEQ multiplex PCR, the TCRdb table keeps only in-frame clones and is missing some. Of 250,000 to 350,000 clones listed, 86% are singletons. The TCR was taken from a man aged 35 to 55 in good health and CMV-seropositive. The rearrangement uses TRBV2 and TRBJ2-1, with 7 bases fitting TRBD2. Sequencing used PBMCs. The CDR3 reads CASSERLAVNEQFF. The CDR3 nucleotides are TGTGCCAGCAGTGAAAGGCTAGCGGTCAATGAGCAGTTCTTC.